The 12 T cell receptor beta chains reported below all come from one sample, sequenced in a study of beta chain features in type 1 diabetes. TCRB transcripts that were expressed got sequenced, as all of the isolated RNA had been reverse transcribed. Profiling relied on immunoSEQ multiplex PCR, and the TCRdb table lists in-frame clones only, not all of them. This sample has hundreds of thousands of clones, with approximately 10% found just once. The sample consisted of naive CD4+ T cells from blood. The receptors shown here come from a young woman in good health.

This clone was picked up a small number of times. V and J are TRBV5-1 and TRBJ2-1, with D possibly matching TRBD2 (6 bases). Trimming left V 4 bases short and J 2 bases short, with 13 bases between. The CDR3 is 15 residues long. Looked up from germline, CDR1 is SGHRS and CDR2 is YFSETQ. CDR3 protein: CASSGVAAAYNEQFF. The CDR3 nucleotides are TGCGCCAGCAGCGGGGTAGCGGCTGCCTACAATGAGCAGTTCTTC.

This clone showed up just a few times. The rearrangement uses TRBV2 and TRBJ1-2; possibly TRBD1 for D (5 bases). The ends were cut back, 2 bases at V and 7 bases at J, with 14 bases in the middle. The CDR3 totals 14 residues. The germline CDR1 and CDR2 sequences are SNHLY and FYNNEI. The DNA for the CDR3 is TGTGCCAGCAGTGAAAAAGGGCAGGGTCGTGGCTACACCTTC. Protein: CASSEKGQGRGYTF. Drawing the rest from reference TRBV2 and TRBJ1-2, the complete variable domain is EPEVTQTPSHQVTQMGQEVILRCVPISNHLYFYWYRQILGQKVEFLVSFYNNEISEKSEIFDDQFSVERPDGSNFTLKIRSTKLEDSAMYFCASSEKGQGRGYTFGSGTRLTVV.

This clone was seen a handful of times. This rearrangement joins TRBV5-6 to TRBJ1-2; D is ambiguous. The V gene's germline CDR1 is SGHDT and CDR2 YYEEEE. V dropped 2 bases and J dropped 8 bases, with 7 bases sitting between them. The CDR3 has 11 residues. The CDR3 reads CASSFDEGYTF. CDR3 bases: TGTGCCAGCAGCTTTGACGAGGGCTACACCTTC.

This clone was detected a few times. Other DNA sequences from this sample encode an identical CDR3 as well. V is TRBV7-2 and J is TRBJ2-5, with 9 bases identical to TRBD1. CDR1 SGHTA and CDR2 FQGNSA come from the germline V gene. CDR3 size: 14 residues. Trimming took 4 bases from V and 5 from J; bases not matched to a gene: 5. Written as DNA, the CDR3 is TGTGCCAGCAGCTCACCGGACAGGGGTGAGACCCAGTACTTC. Protein sequence: CASSSPDRGETQYF.

This clone was recorded a few times. This sample includes further DNA sequences coding for the same CDR3. The rearrangement joins TRBV29-1 to TRBJ1-3; D possibly corresponds to TRBD1 (5 bases). Germline loops: CDR1 SQVTM, CDR2 ANQGSEA. V was clipped by 4 bases and J by 0 bases, with 10 bases between them. The CDR3 has 14 residues. Here the CDR3 reads CSVAGRNSGNTIYF. The DNA for the CDR3 is TGCAGCGTTGCGGGACGGAACTCTGGAAACACCATATATTTT.

Only a few counts were recorded for this clone. The gene calls are TRBV15 and TRBJ2-7, with 10 bases lining up with TRBD2. The trim removed 6 bases at V and 0 bases at J, leaving 5 bases unmatched. The CDR3 is 15 amino acids. Germline V gives CDR1 LNHNV, CDR2 YYDKDF (reference sequence). CDR3 sequence: CATSPGTSVSYEQYF. The CDR3 DNA reads as TGTGCCACCAGTCCGGGGACTAGCGTCTCCTACGAGCAGTACTTC.

This chain links TRBV7-3 with TRBJ1-4, with a possible D match to TRBD1 (5 bases). The germline V gene has CDR1 SGHTA and CDR2 FQGTGA. This CDR3 comprises 14 residues. Trimming took off 8 bases at V and 6 bases at J, with 16 bases between the two ends. The CDR3 protein is CASGPGGVHEKLFF. CDR3 DNA: TGTGCCAGCGGACCCGGGGGTGTACATGAAAAACTGTTTTTT.

The chain joins TRBV6-5 to TRBJ1-1; D not certain. Germline loops: CDR1 MNHEY, CDR2 SVGAGI. V gave up 2 bases and J gave up 0 bases, with 4 bases separating them. The length of the CDR3 is 13 residues. In nucleotides, the CDR3 is TGTGCCAGCAGTTACGACATGAACACTGAAGCTTTCTTT. Translation: CASSYDMNTEAFF.

The chain has TRBV11-2 and TRBJ2-1; 8 nucleotides agree with TRBD1. The CDR3 has 14 residues. With V trimmed by 5 bases and J by 8 bases, 8 bases remained unmatched. Germline assignment: CDR1 SGHAT and CDR2 FQNNGV. This chain's CDR3 is CASSQGAELDEQFF. DNA of the CDR3: TGTGCCAGCAGCCAGGGGGCCGAGTTGGATGAGCAGTTCTTC.

Comment on this clone: Other nucleotide sequences in the sample specify the same CDR3. This rearrangement joins TRBV4-2 to TRBJ2-5; D is perhaps TRBD2 (5 bases). Germline assignment: CDR1 LGHNA and CDR2 YNFKEQ. CDR3 length equals 14 residues. Trimming took 4 bases from V and 3 from J, leaving 12 bases between them. CDR3 protein: CASSLGGAEETQYF. In DNA, the CDR3 is TGTGCCAGCAGCCTGGGCGGAGCGGAAGAGACCCAGTACTTC.

Only a few counts were recorded for this clone. The chain links TRBV30 to TRBJ1-5, with 7 bases lining up with TRBD1. This CDR3 comprises 14 residues. V lost 3 bases to trimming and J lost 2 bases; unmatched junction nucleotides: 4. The germline V gene has CDR1 GTSNPN and CDR2 SVGIG (reference sequence). In DNA form, the CDR3 reads TGTGCCTGGAGAAGACAGGGTGGCAATCAGCCCCAGCATTTT. It translates to CAWRRQGGNQPQHF.

This clone was counted only a few times. This chain links TRBV30 with TRBJ1-1, with unresolved D. The length of the CDR3 is 13 residues. Trimming removed 0 bases at V and 1 base at J, with 6 bases between. The germline CDR1 and CDR2 sequences are GTSNPN and SVGIG (reference sequence). The CDR3 reads CAWSVRWNTEAFF. CDR3 sequence (DNA): TGTGCCTGGAGTGTAAGGTGGAACACTGAAGCTTTCTTT.